This TCR beta chain was identified in a study of blood T cell repertoires in COVID-19. The protocol was immunoSEQ multiplex PCR, while the TCRdb copy is restricted to in-frame clones and leaves out a portion. The sample lists 300,000 to 400,000 clones, roughly 85% occurring once. This clone was seen just once. CDR3 length: 16 amino acids. V lost 2 bases and J lost 1, with 14 bases in between. Germline values: CDR1 MDHEN, CDR2 SYDVKM. This receptor was taken from a woman aged 25-40 years who had been exposed to COVID-19. V and J are TRBV28 and TRBJ1-2; maybe TRBD1 (5 bases). Material for sequencing was PBMCs or T cells enriched from blood (not recorded which). The CDR3 DNA reads TGTGCCAGCAGTTTAATCGGCAGGGCTGGTAACTATGGCTACACCTTC. This codes for CASSLIGRAGNYGYTF.